A single sample gave rise to the 5 T cell receptor beta chains below, sequenced in a study of CD8 T cells in ankylosing spondylitis. TCRdb re-derived calls from the 5' RACE reads in MiXCR, one entry per CDR3 protein. The profile shows more than 200,000 distinct CDR3 sequences, roughly a quarter of them singletons. Sequences were obtained from blood, either unsorted or a sorted T cell fraction (not recorded which). The receptors come from a male donor with ankylosing spondylitis or in good health (not recorded which).

This clonotype occurred many times. The chain has TRBV9 and TRBJ2-7, with 9 bases aligning to TRBD1. Per the germline V gene, CDR1 is SGDLS and CDR2 is YYNGEE. The CDR3 has 18 amino acids. Unmatched junction bases numbered 16, after V lost 4 bases and J lost 2 bases. The CDR3 bases are TGTGCCAGCAGCCTTAGCCCCCTCGGGACAGGGCGGACCTACGAGCAGTACTTC. This gives the protein CASSLSPLGTGRTYEQYF. The full variable domain, its missing parts supplied by reference TRBV9 and TRBJ2-7, is DSGVTQTPKHLITATGQRVTLRCSPRSGDLSVYWYQQSLDQGLQFLIQYYNGEERAKGNILERFSAQQFPDLHSELNLSSLELGDSALYFCASSLSPLGTGRTYEQYFGPGTRLTVT.

The chain carries TRBV29-1 and TRBJ2-7, with D perhaps TRBD1 or TRBD2 (5 bases each). Looked up from germline, CDR1 is SQVTM and CDR2 is ANQGSEA. The V gene lost 4 bases and the J gene lost 6 bases, with 13 bases spanning the gap. CDR3 length equals 12 residues. CDR3 in amino acids: CSVGGEISEQYF. CDR3 nucleotides: TGCAGCGTTGGAGGGGAAATAAGCGAGCAGTACTTC.

This clonotype has ten or more counts. The chain employs TRBV12-3 or TRBV12-4 and TRBJ1-1; D is possibly TRBD1 (5 bases). V lost 1 base and J lost 10, with 16 bases in between. There are 14 residues in the CDR3. The chain's CDR3 is CASSLDRLGGTAFF. DNA for the CDR3: TGTGCCAGCAGTTTAGACAGACTTGGGGGGACAGCTTTCTTT.

There are a few counts of this clonotype. The rearrangement joins TRBV12-3 or TRBV12-4 to TRBJ2-7, with D possibly being TRBD2 (5 bases). The CDR3 sequence is 14 residues long. Trimming pared 7 bases from V and 3 bases from J, leaving 16 bases between. The CDR3 nucleotides are TGTGCCAGCACGTCCATGGGGAGAAGCTACGAGCAGTACTTC. It codes for CASTSMGRSYEQYF.

This clonotype was seen many times. The rearrangement joins TRBV12-3 or TRBV12-4 to TRBJ2-5; 14 nucleotides line up with TRBD2. V trimming: 1 base; J trimming: 2 bases; junction bases outside the gene matches: 3. The CDR3 has 17 residues. The CDR3 coding sequence is TGTGCCAGCAGTTTAGTGGGACTAGCGGGGGAACAAGAGACCCAGTACTTC. The encoded protein is CASSLVGLAGEQETQYF.